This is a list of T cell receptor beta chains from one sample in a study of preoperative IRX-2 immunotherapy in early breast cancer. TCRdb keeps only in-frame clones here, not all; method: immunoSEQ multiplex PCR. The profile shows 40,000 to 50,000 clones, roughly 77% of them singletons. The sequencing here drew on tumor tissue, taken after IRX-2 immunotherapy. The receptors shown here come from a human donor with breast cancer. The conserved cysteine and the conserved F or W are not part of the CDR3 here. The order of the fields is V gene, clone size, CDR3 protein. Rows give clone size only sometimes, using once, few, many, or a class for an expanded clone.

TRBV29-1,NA,SVEGGRSLYNEQF
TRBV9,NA,ASGGQIGSEQY
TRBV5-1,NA,ASSSQGGSYEQY
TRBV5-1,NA,ASSLGDRGSGEKLF
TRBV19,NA,ASRNSGTTAGEQY
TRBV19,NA,ASSRVSGTDTQY
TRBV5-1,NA,ASSIDTTIQETQY
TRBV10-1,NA,ASSESSGAETQY
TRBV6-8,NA,AIRQGNNEQF
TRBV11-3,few,ASSLALGLLDEQF
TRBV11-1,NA,ASSLRGPTGFNEQF
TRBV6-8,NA,ASSLRDRGGNQPQH
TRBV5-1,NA,ASSFGGMGTGWEQY
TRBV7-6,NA,ASSFEYYNSPLH
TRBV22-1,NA,ASSDKDRATYEQY
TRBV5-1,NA,ASSFYDRAGELF
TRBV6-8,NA,AVRDTNTEAF
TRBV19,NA,ASTGTGSFTGELF
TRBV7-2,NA,ASSLVSGGVSYNEQF
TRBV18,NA,ASSPLNEKLF
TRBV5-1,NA,ASSFGQGAFGEQF
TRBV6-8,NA,ASSDPPLEQY
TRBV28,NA,ASSGGISYEQY
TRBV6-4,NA,ASSRQGPAYEQY
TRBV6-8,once,ASSLRDQSYEQY
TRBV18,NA,ASSPPGGYTEAF
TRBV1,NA,ASSLQGVWTDTQY
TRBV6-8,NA,ASSYSSGTSGIASSYEQY
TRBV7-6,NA,ASSPLTGAGNTIY
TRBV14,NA,ASKKGQLLGEQY
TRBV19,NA,ASSMGDNEQF
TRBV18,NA,ASSPLLGPSRAF
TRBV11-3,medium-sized,ASSTLAGGLEQY
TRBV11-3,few,ASKPPGPSTDTQY
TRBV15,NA,ATSRERTGGYEQY
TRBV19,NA,ASSIPVRGEKLF
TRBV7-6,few,ASSLEVATYNYGYT
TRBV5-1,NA,ASSGAVGDYEQY
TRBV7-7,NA,ASRYDSDQETQY
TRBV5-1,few,ASSGGFVAENEKLF
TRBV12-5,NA,ASGLGTEKNIQY
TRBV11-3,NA,ASSSSVATNEKLF
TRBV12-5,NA,ASQGFGNTIY
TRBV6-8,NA,ASSYSNPYEQY
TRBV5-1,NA,ASSINGQGAGEQY
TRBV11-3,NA,ASSPRTGENTEAF
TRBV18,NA,ASSPAQGYNSPLH
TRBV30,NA,AEGVSGANVLT
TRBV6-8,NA,ASSAGGINTEAF
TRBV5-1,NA,ASSLAQLREETQY
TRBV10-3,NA,AINEAGGGTDTQY
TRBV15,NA,ATSRVKGTDTQY
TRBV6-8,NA,ASRDSSSYEQY